This T cell receptor (beta chain) was sequenced in a study of blood T cells in healthy people across ages (dated by TCRdb to about 2015). With regard to the full study: Template switching captured roughly one uniquely barcoded TCR beta cDNA molecule per two T cells in model experiments. The study analyzed two additional independent replicas of 1 million unique cDNA reads from the same blood draw for two donors, one aged 18 to 30 and one aged 80 or older. Age-related changes in TCR beta repertoire diversity were measured in the study by deep sequencing normalized with unique cDNA molecular identifiers. The donors were split into four age groups: young (average roughly 15 years), middle-aged (39), aged (roughly 60) and long-lived (over 80). To avoid experimental bias, donors of different ages were spread randomly across the sequencing lanes.

The donors were some 36 Caucasian individuals from Russia, aged 6 to 90 years, who were systemically healthy. Each donor gave approximately 9.3 milliliters of peripheral blood, collected into EDTA-treated Vacutainer tubes. Ficoll-Paque density-gradient centrifugation was used to isolate PBMCs, with at least 6.5 million per sample. Trizol reagent was used to extract total RNA from PBMCs, with at least 6 micrograms per sample. The percentages of naive CD45RAhigh/CD27high T cells were determined by flow cytometry on a PBMC aliquot from every donor. From the cysteine through the phenylalanine, the CDR3 covers 14 amino acids. CDR3 DNA only is kept here, 42 bases in frame from base 1. At the junction V is shortened by 2 bases and J by 0 bases, with 7 bases in between. This clonotype was seen only a few times. Its antigen remains unidentified. Base-call qualities are not available, and no considerably larger clone is one nucleotide away.

Receptor amplification or capture employed 5' RACE. The instrument given in TCRdb is Illumina HiSeq 2500. The second PCR ran for about 7 to 11 cycles and used a J-beta primer mix along with a sample-barcoded 5' primer. A unique molecular identifier was introduced onto each TCR beta cDNA molecule by a template-switch 5' adaptor carrying 12 random nucleotides. At least 3 million CDR3-containing paired-end reads were obtained from each sample. First-strand cDNA was synthesized from all RNA with the Mint cDNA synthesis kit, primed by a TRBC-specific oligonucleotide. All cDNA was treated with uracil-DNA glycosylase and then went through a first 18-cycle PCR with the universal primers M1SS and BC2_uni_R. In the source study's methods: Each sample was normalized by randomly selecting 1 million high-quality reads, each carrying a distinct molecular identifier. Instead of being binned into consensus sequences, reads with shared molecular identifiers were discarded. MiTCR, set to a Q25 quality threshold and the strictest error-elimination algorithm, was used for CDR3 identification, clonotype clustering and error correction. A nonparametric unseen species model with Euler transformation was used to estimate lower-bound total TCR beta diversity. The public reads were reprocessed in TCRdb via fastp at Q25 and MiXCR, keeping in-frame beta chains. Duplicate CDR3 protein sequences are folded into a single record with the most common DNA and genes. For this entry, the V and J calls and clone size follow TCRdb and not the study's own pipeline. Present in this sample are some 1.6 million distinct CDR3 sequences, about 35% of which were seen just once. Of the sample, around 11% falls within the top ten clones.

Study-level results and caveats: Bulk unsorted PBMC profiling prevented conclusive comparison of naive and antigen-experienced compartments. Observed TCR beta diversity per million T cells fell roughly linearly with age, and a significant reduction was already apparent by age around 36. The percentage of naive T cells measured by flow cytometry correlated strongly with observed TCR beta diversity. The long-lived group showed more naive CD4+ T cells, fewer expanded clones and increased TCR diversity than the aged group, suggesting age selection. Estimates of total diversity based on one million sequenced T cells were considered lower bounds and underestimates. Because donor CMV infection status was unknown, age-related changes in expanded clonotypes were potentially confounded.

The rearrangement combines TRBV12-3 or TRBV12-4 with TRBJ1-1; no D gene call is confident. The clonotype was recovered from a woman aged 25 to 45 in good health. Sequencing was done on a sample of blood. The DNA sequence reads TGTGCCAGCAGTTTATTGAACTTGAACACTGAAGCTTTCTTT. It encodes CASSLLNLNTEAFF.